This TCR beta chain was profiled in a study of T cells in Graves' hyperthyroidism and ophthalmopathy (dated by TCRdb to between 2018 and 2020). About the study as a whole: Peripheral blood samples were taken at initial diagnosis, before any treatment was given. To identify distinguishing TCR V-J signatures, a discovery cohort of 100 or so patients was used, comprising 40 to 45 with Graves' ophthalmopathy and under 60 with stable Graves' hyperthyroidism. Prospective prediction of ophthalmopathy was tested in an independent validation cohort consisting of under 20 hyperthyroidism patients and approximately 16 patients who later progressed to ophthalmopathy. The 75 to 100 discovery patients were randomly split 7:3 into training and test sets. The study also compared thyroid tissue and blood T-cell repertoires from a handful of Graves' hyperthyroidism patients. Once sampling was done, hyperthyroidism patients were given methimazole at a starting dose of 30 mg daily, whereas ophthalmopathy patients were given high-dose intravenous methylprednisolone. According to the paper, TCR Vbeta CDR3 sequencing was carried out on 135 peripheral blood samples, which came from approximately 41 ophthalmopathy, under 85 hyperthyroidism and approximately 17 progressor patients. Overall study results and their limits: In validation, the model predicted progression to ophthalmopathy a median of approximately 6.6 months before onset, with approximately 70% sensitivity and about 72% specificity. Blood samples also contained most of the expanded thyroid clonotypes (frequency above 0.001), which suggests that blood repertoires may reflect thyroid immune responses. No statistical method was used to fix the sample size in advance, and group allocation was not hidden from the investigators. A 13 V-J signature model separated ophthalmopathy from stable hyperthyroidism, with roughly 88% sensitivity and roughly 82% specificity in cross-validation and 80%/75% in testing.

The TCR beta CDR3 regions were amplified from the RNA transcripts. A first-round RT-PCR of the TCR CDR3 used the HTBI primer set with the Qiagen OneStep RT-PCR kit. Libraries were constructed in a second round of multiplex PCR, after which size selection and purification were performed. Paired-end sequencing of the libraries was performed with 100 bp reads on an Illumina HiSeq2000. Per the original workflow: SOAPnuke was used to process the raw data, throwing out any read that contained adapters or uncalled bases, had a mean Phred below 15, or lacked an exact constant-primer or identifier match. COPE v1.2.5 was used to merge the high-quality paired reads, and each unique nucleotide sequence was defined as a clonotype. Clonotypes were aligned to IMGT TRBV, TRBD and TRBJ reference segments using MiTCR v1.1. Analysis was restricted to V-J combinations with a frequency above 0.0001, which covered 99% to 99.2% of repertoires. A TCS score was defined as the ratio of F50 (clonal expansion) to E x V (chaos), with BLOSUM62-based TCRdist applied between CDR3 peptides within each V-J. Welch's t-statistics and random forest reduced roughly 530 V-J features to 13, which were used in a naive Bayes classifier (R e1071). TCRdb handled the public reads itself, with Q25 trimming in fastp and clone calling in MiXCR, and kept productive beta chains. Rows with one shared CDR3 protein collapse into an entry with the most common genes and DNA. These V and J calls originate from TCRdb's pipeline instead of the authors' own analysis. A total of approximately 530,000 distinct CDR3 sequences appear in this sample, 16% of them only once. The top ten constitute about 18% of the sample.

The CDR3 goes from the cysteine to the phenylalanine over 15 residues. Here the CDR3 DNA is all that survives: 45 bases in frame from base 1. In the germline V gene (reference sequence), CDR1 corresponds to DFQATT and CDR2 to SNEGSKA. Clipping removes 4 bases from V and 9 bases from J, with 15 as the unmatched junction base count. This clonotype was seen more than once but under ten times. Its antigen is still unknown. Qualities for individual bases were not recorded, and no much larger clone is one base off. A patient counted as having stable Graves' hyperthyroidism if no progression to ophthalmopathy occurred over 18 months of follow-up. Hyperthyroidism patients were aged 18 to 65 years and newly diagnosed, with disease duration of less than 2 months. The study excluded patients with uncontrolled infections, other autoimmune diseases, pregnancy or lactation. Diagnoses were based on clinical symptoms, serum thyroxine and TRAb, thyroid ultrasound and orbital computed tomography. Ficoll-Paque density gradient centrifugation was used to isolate PBMCs from 9.5 to 10 ml of fresh peripheral blood. Total RNA was extracted with Trizol reagent, and quality was checked on an Agilent 2100 Bioanalyzer.

The sequence joins TRBV20-1 to TRBJ2-7; 10 central nucleotides agree with TRBD2. The specimen was blood. This sequence originates from a woman under 30 with Graves' hyperthyroidism. The CDR3 region reads CSATPSGGGEGGQYF. The sequenced DNA: TGCAGTGCTACTCCCAGCGGGGGGGGCGAGGGTGGGCAGTACTTC.